This TCR beta chain comes out of a study of T cells in tuberculosis. As to time point: new active TB diagnosis, blood taken before or within 7 days of starting treatment. Assay: immunoSEQ multiplex PCR; the TCRdb copy retains only in-frame clones and omits some. The sample includes about 38,000 clones, approximately 93% of them seen just once. Germline loops: CDR1 SGHRS, CDR2 YFSETQ. This CDR3 spans 18 amino acids. The V segment lost 3 bases and the J segment 0 bases; nucleotides outside the gene matches: 9. The sequencing here drew on PBMCs, taken at tuberculosis diagnosis. This chain uses TRBV5-1 with TRBJ2-6; 7 bases match TRBD1. The receptor was isolated from an adult with tuberculosis. For the CDR3, the DNA is TGCGCCAGCAGCTCAGACTACAGGGGTGGCTCTGGGGCCAACGTCCTGACTTTC. Its translation: CASSSDYRGGSGANVLTF.